Shown below are 3 T cell receptor beta chains from a single sample sequenced in a study of control samples from healthy donors and cancer patients. This table comes from immunoSEQ multiplex PCR, and its TCRdb copy is limited to in-frame clones, with some not included. The table records about 54,000 clones, almost 96% of them present only once. Material: blood. The receptors derive from a woman aged 25 to 39 in good health.

This chain uses TRBV30 with TRBJ1-1; D remains ambiguous. CDR1 and CDR2 from the germline V gene are GTSNPN and SVGIG (reference sequence). V lost 5 bases to trimming and J lost 4 bases, with 8 bases between them. The CDR3 totals 11 residues. CDR3 sequence reads: CAWGISTEAFF. The CDR3 nucleotides read TGTGCCTGGGGAATTAGCACTGAAGCTTTCTTT.

V gene TRBV4-2 combines with J gene TRBJ1-1, with 7 nucleotides matching TRBD1. The CDR3 has 15 amino acids. Per germline, CDR1 LGHNA and CDR2 YNFKEQ. After removal of 1 base from V and 0 bases from J, the junction contained 2 bases not matched to a gene. The CDR3, as DNA: TGTGCCAGCAGCCAAGGAGGGGGCTTGAACACTGAAGCTTTCTTT. Its protein is CASSQGGGLNTEAFF.

This chain links TRBV7-6 with TRBJ2-7, with D possibly TRBD1 on 5 matching bases. The germline CDR1 and CDR2 sequences are SGHVS and FNYEAQ. V gave up 1 base and J gave up 3 bases, with 28 bases separating them. The CDR3 runs to 20 residues. CDR3 sequence: CASSLVGGRDGDLPVYEQYF. CDR3 DNA: TGTGCCAGCAGCTTAGTCGGTGGCAGGGATGGAGATTTACCAGTCTACGAGCAGTACTTC.